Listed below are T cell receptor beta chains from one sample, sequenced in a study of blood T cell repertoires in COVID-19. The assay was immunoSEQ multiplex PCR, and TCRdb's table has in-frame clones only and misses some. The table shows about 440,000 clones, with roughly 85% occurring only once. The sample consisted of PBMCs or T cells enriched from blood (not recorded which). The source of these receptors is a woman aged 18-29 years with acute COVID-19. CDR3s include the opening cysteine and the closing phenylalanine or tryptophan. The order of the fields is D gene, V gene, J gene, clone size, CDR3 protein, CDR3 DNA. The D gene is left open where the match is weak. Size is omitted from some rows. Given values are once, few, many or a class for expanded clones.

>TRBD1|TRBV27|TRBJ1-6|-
CASSLFRRRGQGRSPLHF
TGTGCCAGCAGTTTATTTCGAAGGAGGGGACAGGGGCGTTCACCCCTCCACTTT
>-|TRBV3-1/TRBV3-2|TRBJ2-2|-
CASSQDRSGGSNTGELFF
TGTGCCAGCAGCCAAGATCGGTCCGGCGGATCGAACACCGGGGAGCTGTTTTTT
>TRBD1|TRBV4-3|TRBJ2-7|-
CASSQDWDRVVLGVEQYF
TGCGCCAGCAGCCAAGATTGGGACAGGGTAGTATTGGGGGTCGAGCAGTACTTC
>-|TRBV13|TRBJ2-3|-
CASSSRQFRTDTQYF
TGTGCCAGCAGCTCAAGACAGTTCCGCACAGATACGCAGTATTTT
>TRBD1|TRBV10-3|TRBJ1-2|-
CAISEKKDRVYGYTF
TGTGCCATCAGTGAGAAGAAGGACAGGGTATATGGCTACACCTTC
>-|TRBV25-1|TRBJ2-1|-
CASSDPGTWSSYNEQFF
TGTGCCAGCAGTGATCCCGGGACTTGGAGCTCCTACAATGAGCAGTTCTTC
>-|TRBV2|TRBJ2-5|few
CASNPSRGETQYF
TGTGCCAGCAATCCTTCCCGGGGAGAGACCCAGTACTTC
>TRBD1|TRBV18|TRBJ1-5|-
CASSPGQGPHQPQHF
TGTGCCAGCTCACCGGGACAGGGGCCCCACCAGCCCCAGCATTTT
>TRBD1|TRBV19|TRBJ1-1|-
CASSIGTGYNTEAFF
TGTGCCAGTAGTATCGGGACAGGGTATAACACTGAAGCTTTCTTT
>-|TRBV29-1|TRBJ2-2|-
CSVVYTGELFF
TGCAGCGTTGTATACACCGGGGAGCTGTTTTTT
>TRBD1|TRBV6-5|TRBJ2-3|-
CASSYRTGGGDTQYF
TGTGCCAGCAGTTACCGGACAGGGGGAGGAGATACGCAGTATTTT
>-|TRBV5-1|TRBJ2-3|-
CASSFGQGSTDTQYF
TGCGCCAGCAGCTTTGGGCAGGGGAGCACAGATACGCAGTATTTT
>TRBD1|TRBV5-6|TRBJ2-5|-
CASSLGTGQLLQETQYF
TGTGCCAGCAGCTTGGGGACAGGCCAACTACTCCAAGAGACCCAGTACTTC